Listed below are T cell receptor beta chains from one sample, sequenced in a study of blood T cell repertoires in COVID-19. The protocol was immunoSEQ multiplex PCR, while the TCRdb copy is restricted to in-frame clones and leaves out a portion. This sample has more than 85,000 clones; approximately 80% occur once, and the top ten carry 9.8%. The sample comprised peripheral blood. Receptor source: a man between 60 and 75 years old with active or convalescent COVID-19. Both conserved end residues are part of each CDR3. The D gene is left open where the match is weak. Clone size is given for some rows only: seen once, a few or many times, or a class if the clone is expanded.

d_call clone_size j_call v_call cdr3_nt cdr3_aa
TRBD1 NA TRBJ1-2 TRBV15 TGTGCCACCAGCAGAGGTAGGACAGGGGGCGGGTATGGCTACACCTTC CATSRGRTGGGYGYTF
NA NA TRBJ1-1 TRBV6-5 TGTGCCATCAACGCAGGGCTGAACACTGAAGCTTTCTTT CAINAGLNTEAFF
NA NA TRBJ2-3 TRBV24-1 TGTGCCACCAGTGATACTGGAGCTACGCAGTATTTT CATSDTGATQYF
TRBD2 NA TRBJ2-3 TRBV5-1 TGCGCCAGCAGCTTGAGGCCCCTCGGAGCGGGAGGGTTCACAGATACGCAGTATTTT CASSLRPLGAGGFTDTQYF
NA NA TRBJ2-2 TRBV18 TGTGCCAGCTCACCCCCCGGGTACACCGGGGAGCTGTTTTTT CASSPPGYTGELFF
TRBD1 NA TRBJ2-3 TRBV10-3 TGTGCCACCTCAGGGGGCTCCGCAGATACGCAGTATTTT CATSGGSADTQYF
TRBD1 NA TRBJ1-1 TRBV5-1 TGCGCCAGCAGCCTAGGGACAGGGGCCCCCACTGAAGCTTTCTTT CASSLGTGAPTEAFF
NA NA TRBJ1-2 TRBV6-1 TGTGCCAGCAGTGAAGCGGGACACCGGACAGCTAACTATGGCTACACCTTC CASSEAGHRTANYGYTF
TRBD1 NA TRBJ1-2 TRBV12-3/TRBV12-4 TGTGCCAGCAGTGAACAGGGGGCGCAGGGCTACACCTTC CASSEQGAQGYTF
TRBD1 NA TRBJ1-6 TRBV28 TGTGCCAGCAGTACTCGACAGGGGCGAGGGAATTCACCCCTCCACTTT CASSTRQGRGNSPLHF
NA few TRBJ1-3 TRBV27 TGTGCCAGCTCCGGTGGTTCCTCTGGAAACACCATATATTTT CASSGGSSGNTIYF
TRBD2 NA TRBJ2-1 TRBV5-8 TGTGCCAGCACCCCCGGGAGGAGCTCCTACAATGAGCAGTTCTTC CASTPGRSSYNEQFF
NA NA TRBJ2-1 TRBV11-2 TGTGCCAGCAGCCCCGCTGGGGGGTCCTACAATGAGCAGTTCTTC CASSPAGGSYNEQFF
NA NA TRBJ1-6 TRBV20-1 TGCAGTGCTAGTCCCGGCCCGGGCAGGGGCCCTTATAATTCACCCCTCCACTTT CSASPGPGRGPYNSPLHF
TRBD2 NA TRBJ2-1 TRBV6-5 TGTGCCAGCAGCTCGACTAGCGGATACTACAATGAGCAGTTCTTC CASSSTSGYYNEQFF
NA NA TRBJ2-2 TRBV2 TGTGCCAGCAGGAAAGTAGCGTCGAACACCGGGGAGCTGTTTTTT CASRKVASNTGELFF
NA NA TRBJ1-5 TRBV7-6 TGTGCCAGCAGCCCCCCAGGAGGGCCCCAGCATTTT CASSPPGGPQHF
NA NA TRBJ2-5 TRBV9 TGTGCCAGCAGCGAGGGGGGGAGTATCCGCCAAGAGACCCAGTACTTC CASSEGGSIRQETQYF
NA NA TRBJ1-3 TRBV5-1 TGCGCCAGCACCGGCGGACAGACCTTCTCTGGAAACACCATATATTTT CASTGGQTFSGNTIYF
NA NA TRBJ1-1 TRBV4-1 TGCGCCAGCAGCCAAGAATCGCAGGTCTTTGAAGCTTTCTTT CASSQESQVFEAFF
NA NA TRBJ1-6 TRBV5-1 TGCGCCAGCAGCTTGGATGTGGGGCCAAATTCACCCCTCCACTTT CASSLDVGPNSPLHF
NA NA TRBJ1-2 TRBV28 TGTGCCAGCAGTCCCTTCCCTAACTATTCCGAGGTCTATGGCTACACCTTC CASSPFPNYSEVYGYTF
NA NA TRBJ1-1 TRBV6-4 TGTGCCAGCAGACCCGACCCTTCAGGCACTGAAGCTTTCTTT CASRPDPSGTEAFF
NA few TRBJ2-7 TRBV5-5 TGTGCCAGCAGCTTGGATGGACTCCTCGGGGAGCAGTACTTC CASSLDGLLGEQYF
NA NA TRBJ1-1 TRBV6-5 TGTGCCAGCAGCCGCGGCCCGAAAGACACTGAAGCTTTCTTT CASSRGPKDTEAFF
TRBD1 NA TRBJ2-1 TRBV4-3 TGCGCCAGCAGCCAAGAGGGGACAGGGCACAATGAGCAGTTCTTC CASSQEGTGHNEQFF
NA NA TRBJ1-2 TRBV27 TGTGCCAGCGGACAGAGGTATAGCTATGGCTACACCTTC CASGQRYSYGYTF
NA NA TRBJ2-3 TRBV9 TGTGCCAGCAGCGTAGTCGGGGGCACAGATACGCAGTATTTT CASSVVGGTDTQYF
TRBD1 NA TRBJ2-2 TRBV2 TGTGCCAGCAGTGAACAGGGGGCGCACACCGGGGAGCTGTTTTTT CASSEQGAHTGELFF
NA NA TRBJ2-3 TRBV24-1 TGTGCCACCAGTGACCGCAGGGGCACAGATACGCAGTATTTT CATSDRRGTDTQYF
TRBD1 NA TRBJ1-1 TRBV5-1 TGCGCCAGCAGCCATGACAGGGGAGTTATTAACACTGAAGCTTTCTTT CASSHDRGVINTEAFF
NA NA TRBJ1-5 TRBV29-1 TGCAGCGTTTCCCGGGGAGGAGTCAATCAGCCCCAGCATTTT CSVSRGGVNQPQHF
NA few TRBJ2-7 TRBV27 TGTGCCAGCGGCGGCAGGGGTTCCTACGAGCAGTACTTC CASGGRGSYEQYF
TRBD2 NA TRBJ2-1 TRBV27 TGTGCCAGCAGTTCAGCCGGGACTAGAGGACTCAATGAGCAGTTCTTC CASSSAGTRGLNEQFF
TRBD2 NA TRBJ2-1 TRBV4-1 TGCGCCAGCAGCCTCCGGGGACTAGCGGGAGCTAATGAGCAGTTCTTC CASSLRGLAGANEQFF
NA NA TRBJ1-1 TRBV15 TGTGCCACCACCCAGGACAGCCTTCACACTGAAGCTTTCTTT CATTQDSLHTEAFF
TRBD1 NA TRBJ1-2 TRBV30 TGTGCCTGCAAGGGGGACAGGGTAGAGGGCTACACCTTC CACKGDRVEGYTF
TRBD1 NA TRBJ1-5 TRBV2 TGTGCCAGCAGTGAAGCAGGAGGGGGCCATCAGCCCCAGCATTTT CASSEAGGGHQPQHF
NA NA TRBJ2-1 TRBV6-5 TGTGCCAGCTATCAGGGATACAATGAGCAGTTCTTC CASYQGYNEQFF
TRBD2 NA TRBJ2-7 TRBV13 TGTGCCAGCAGCCCGGGGACTAGCGGAGTCTCCTACGAGCAGTACTTC CASSPGTSGVSYEQYF
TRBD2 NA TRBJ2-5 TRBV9 TGTGCCAGCAGCGATACTAGCGGCCAAGAGACCCAGTACTTC CASSDTSGQETQYF
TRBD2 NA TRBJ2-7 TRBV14 TGTGCCAGCAGCCAAGGGACTAGCGGGCTTTACGAGCAGTACTTC CASSQGTSGLYEQYF
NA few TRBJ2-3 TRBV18 TGTGCCAGCTCACCTGGGCAGGGCCGCACAGATACGCAGTATTTT CASSPGQGRTDTQYF
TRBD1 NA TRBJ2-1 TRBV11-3 TGTGCCAGCAGCTTAGGCGGAACAGGGGGCCGTCTAGGTGAGCAGTTCTTC CASSLGGTGGRLGEQFF
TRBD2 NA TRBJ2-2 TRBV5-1 TGCGCCAGCAGCCTACGACTAGCGGGAGGCCTGTCAGGCGGGGAGCTGTTTTTT CASSLRLAGGLSGGELFF